Listed below are T cell receptor delta chains from one sample, sequenced in a study of delta chains in infants with herpesvirus infections. TCRdb used CATT to re-call clones from the RT-PCR reads. The sample yields fewer than 4,000 delta-chain clones, 32% seen once. Sample: peripheral blood, taken at time point 3 of longitudinal follow-up. These receptors all stem from a human donor who was a Ugandan infant, either HIV-exposed or HIV-unexposed (not recorded which). Each CDR3 is given with its conserved first and last residue. D genes are given only for firm matches. Not every row has a clone size; where given, it reads once, few, many or a size class.

clone size	D gene	V gene	J gene	CDR3 DNA	CDR3 protein
few	TRDD3	TRDV1	TRDJ1	TGTGCTCTTGGGGAACTTCCCTTCTTAGGGGTATTGGCTCTCCCGCACTGGGGGATAAGCGATAAACTCATCTTT	CALGELPFLGVLALPHWGISDKLIF
-	TRDD3	TRDV1	TRDJ1	TGTGCTCTTGGGGAAGCTAAATCTCTACGGACTGGGGGATACCACACCGATAAACTCATCTTT	CALGEAKSLRTGGYHTDKLIF
few	-	TRDV1	TRDJ1	TGTGCTCTTGGGGAACTTGCCCTTTTTTTCCTACGTGGGGGACACACCGATAAACTCATCTTT	CALGELALFFLRGGHTDKLIF
-	-	TRDV1	TRDJ1	TGTGCTCTTGGGGAACCGACCATATTTCGTCCCAGTACTTCCCCCCAACCTACAACCTACAGCCTCGATAAACTCATCTTT	CALGEPTIFRPSTSPQPTTYSLDKLIF
few	TRDD3	TRDV1	TRDJ1	TGTGCTCTTGGGGAACTTAGGAGGGCCTCCTACGTGAATTGGGGGATACGGGGGCAAGGTGGGTCCAAACTCATCTTT	CALGELRRASYVNWGIRGQGGSKLIF
-	TRDD3	TRDV2	TRDJ2	TGTGCCTGTGACTCGATCTACTGGGGGGGGACCGCTTTGACAGCACAACTCTTCTTT	CACDSIYWGGTALTAQLFF
-	-	TRDV2	TRDJ3	TGTGCCTGTGACACCTGGGGGCCGAGCTCCTGGGACACCCGACAGATGTTTTTC	CACDTWGPSSWDTRQMFF
-	TRDD2	TRDV1	TRDJ1	TGTGCTCTTGGGGCCACAATCCTTCCTCTGAAAGGGTACACCGATAAACTCATCTTT	CALGATILPLKGYTDKLIF
-	TRDD3	TRDV1	TRDJ1	TGTGCTCTTGGGGAACAAGCGTACTGGGGGATCCCATACACCGATAAACTCATCTTT	CALGEQAYWGIPYTDKLIF
medium-sized	-	TRDV1	TRDJ1	TGTGCTCTTGGGGATGGATACTGGGAAGTCGATAAACTCATCTTT	CALGDGYWEVDKLIF
few	TRDD3	TRDV2	TRDJ3	TGTGCCTGTGACACACTGGGGGATACTTCCTGGGACACCCGACAGATGTTTTTC	CACDTLGDTSWDTRQMFF
-	TRDD3	TRDV1	TRDJ1	TGTGCTCTTGGGGAAGTTTTTGACTTCGTACTGGGGGACTACACCGATAAACTCATCTTT	CALGEVFDFVLGDYTDKLIF
few	TRDD3	TRDV1	TRDJ1	TGTGCTCTTGGGGAAAAGACTTTACTGGGGGATACGGCGGCCGATAAACTCATCTTT	CALGEKTLLGDTAADKLIF
few	-	TRDV1	TRDJ1	TGTGCTCTTGGGGGTTACAAGAAGGATACATGTGACGATAAACTCATCTTT	CALGGYKKDTCDDKLIF
-	-	TRDV1	TRDJ1	TGTGCTCTTGGGTTTCGCCTTTCCTTGGCTTACACCGATAAACTCATCTTT	CALGFRLSLAYTDKLIF
-	TRDD3	TRDV3	TRDJ1	TGTGCCTTTCGCCTAGGGACTGGGGGATCACAGTACACCGATAAACTCATCTTT	CAFRLGTGGSQYTDKLIF
few	TRDD3	TRDV1	TRDJ1	TGTGCTCTTGGGACCTTCATACTGGGGGACTTGTACACCGATAAACTCATCTTT	CALGTFILGDLYTDKLIF
-	-	TRDV1	TRDJ1	TGTGCTCTTGGGGATCCTTCCTACTTCGGGGATACAACCGATAAACTCATCTTT	CALGDPSYFGDTTDKLIF
-	TRDD3	TRDV1	TRDJ1	TGTGCTCTTGGACCCCGGGGCTTCATACCCCTTTGGGGGACTTACCTCACCGATAAACTCATCTTT	CALGPRGFIPLWGTYLTDKLIF
-	TRDD3	TRDV1	TRDJ1	TGTGCTCTTGGGGAAACGATCCTACCCTTACTGGGGGACCACCTCTTTCCCACCGATAAACTCATCTTT	CALGETILPLLGDHLFPTDKLIF
-	TRDD3	TRDV1	TRDJ1	TGTGCTCTTGGGGAACGTCGGGGGATCGCCGATAAACTCATCTTT	CALGERRGIADKLIF
few	-	TRDV1	TRDJ1	TGTGCTCTTGGGGAACGTGGGACGTGGGGGCCTTACACCGATAAACTCATCTTT	CALGERGTWGPYTDKLIF
-	TRDD3	TRDV2	TRDJ1	TGTGCCTGTGACCTGGGGGGCCTGTACACCGATAAACTCATCTTT	CACDLGGLYTDKLIF
-	-	TRDV2	TRDJ3	TGTGCCTGTGATGGGGTGGATACTGGAACACTCGAAAGCTACTCCTGGGACACCCGACAGATGTTTTTC	CACDGVDTGTLESYSWDTRQMFF
few	TRDD3	TRDV2	TRDJ3	TGTGCCTGTGACACCGTTGGGGGATACGAAGAGAGCTCCTGGGACACCCGACAGATGTTTTTC	CACDTVGGYEESSWDTRQMFF
-	TRDD3	TRDV1	TRDJ1	TGTGCTCTTGGGGTACTACTGGGGGACACCGATAAACTCATCTTT	CALGVLLGDTDKLIF
-	TRDD3	TRDV3	TRDJ1	TGTGCCGGAAGAGGCCGGGGGATACCCCCCTCGTACACCGATAAACTCATCTTT	CAGRGRGIPPSYTDKLIF
-	TRDD3	TRDV2	TRDJ3	TGTGCCTGTGACAGTACTGGGGGTATTAGCTCCTGGGACACCCGACAGATGTTTTTC	CACDSTGGISSWDTRQMFF
-	TRDD3	TRDV1	TRDJ1	TGTGCTCTGAAACTTCCGCAACCTGCTGGGGGATCGTACACCGATAAACTCATCTTT	CALKLPQPAGGSYTDKLIF
few	-	TRDV1	TRDJ1	TGTGCTCTTGGGGGGAGGAGATCCTGCCTAGCTCGCGTACTGGCAACCGATAAACTCATCTTT	CALGGRRSCLARVLATDKLIF
-	-	TRDV1	TRDJ3	TGTGCTCTTGGGGAACTGGGGAGCTCCTGGGACACCCGACAGATGTTTTTC	CALGELGSSWDTRQMFF
-	-	TRDV1	TRDJ1	TGTGCTCTTGGGGAACTAAACACCATCGAGACCGATAAACTCATCTTT	CALGELNTIETDKLIF
few	-	TRDV1	TRDJ1	TGTGCTCTTGGGGAACCCATTAGTCCTACCCGGGGGACCAGGAGGGTCACCGATAAACTCATCTTT	CALGEPISPTRGTRRVTDKLIF
-	TRDD3	TRDV1	TRDJ1	TGTGCTCTTGGGGAATCTCCGCTGGGGGATACTGGGGCCGATAAACTCATCTTT	CALGESPLGDTGADKLIF
-	TRDD3	TRDV1	TRDJ1	TGTGCTCTTGGGGAACCGACTTCCTACGGGGCCCACTGGGGGATACGCGCGTGTAAACTCATCTTT	CALGEPTSYGAHWGIRACKLIF
-	-	TRDV1	TRDJ4	TGTGCTCTTGGGGCCCACTACGATAGAGGGAGTAGGGGATGCTTGGCCAGACCCCTGATCTTT	CALGAHYDRGSRGCLARPLIF
few	-	TRDV1	TRDJ1	TGTGCTCTTGGGGATTCTTCTACGACTACTGGGTCATTTTACACCGATAAACTCATCTTT	CALGDSSTTTGSFYTDKLIF
few	-	TRDV3	TRDJ1	TGTGCCTTCCTCGGGCTGCCTTGCTGGGATAAACTCATCTTT	CAFLGLPCWDKLIF
-	TRDD3	TRDV2	TRDJ3	TGTGCCTGTGACACTGGGGGATACGGCACCTGGGACACCCGACAGATGTTTTTC	CACDTGGYGTWDTRQMFF
medium-sized	TRDD3	TRDV2	TRDJ3	TGTGCCTGTGACGTACTGGGGGATATGGGATCCTGGGACACCCGACAGATGTTTTTC	CACDVLGDMGSWDTRQMFF
medium-sized	TRDD3	TRDV1	TRDJ1	TGTGCTCTTGGGAAACCTGGGGGATACGCTGACGGGGGGGACACCGATAAACTCATCTTT	CALGKPGGYADGGDTDKLIF
few	TRDD3	TRDV1	TRDJ1	TGTGCTCTTGGGGAACGTTCCCTACGTGTTACTGGGGGATACGACGATAAACTCATCTTT	CALGERSLRVTGGYDDKLIF
few	TRDD3	TRDV1	TRDJ1	TGTGCTCTTGGGGAACGACGAAGTACTGGGGGATACGCTTTCTTCGATAAACTCATCTTT	CALGERRSTGGYAFFDKLIF
medium-sized	TRDD3	TRDV1	TRDJ1	TGTGCTCTTGGGGAACTCAGAACTTCCCCACGTACTGGGGGTTGCCGATGTAAACTCATCTTT	CALGELRTSPRTGGCRCKLIF
once	TRDD3	TRDV2	TRDJ1	TGTGCCTGTGACACCGATCATACTGGGGGATACTACACCGATAAACTCATCTTT	CACDTDHTGGYYTDKLIF
large	-	TRDV1	TRDJ2	TGTGCTCTTGGGGATAGGGATTTGACAGCACAACTCTTCTTT	CALGDRDLTAQLFF
few	TRDD3	TRDV1	TRDJ1	TGTGCTCTTGGGGAAGGTTTGGCGACTCGAGATTACTGGGGGATACGTGATAAACTCATCTTT	CALGEGLATRDYWGIRDKLIF
-	TRDD3	TRDV1	TRDJ1	TGTGCTCTTGGGGACTTCGGGGCTCCTACGATCACTGGGGGACCCGATAAACTCATCTTT	CALGDFGAPTITGGPDKLIF
-	TRDD3	TRDV1	TRDJ1	TGTGCTCTTGGGGCCCGTCGGCCAGAACTGGGGGATACGGGTTATAAACTCATCTTT	CALGARRPELGDTGYKLIF
-	TRDD3	TRDV1	TRDJ1	TGTGCTCTTGGGGAGCCCTGGCATAGGTCTGGGGGATACTCCGATAAACTCATCTTT	CALGEPWHRSGGYSDKLIF
medium-sized	-	TRDV2	TRDJ1	TGTGCCTGTGACCCTTTGGGGGACACCGATAAACTCATCTTT	CACDPLGDTDKLIF
once	TRDD3	TRDV1	TRDJ1	TGTGCTCTTGGGGGCCCTTGGCTGACTGGGGGATACGCGAGGTACACCGATAAACTCATCTTT	CALGGPWLTGGYARYTDKLIF
-	TRDD3	TRDV1	TRDJ3	TGTGCTCTTGGGACCCTATGGCCTTCCCGTTTACTGGGGGATACAGATCGTCTCTCCTGGGACACCCGACAGATGTTTTTC	CALGTLWPSRLLGDTDRLSWDTRQMFF